This T cell receptor beta chain originates from a study of T cells in Graves' hyperthyroidism and ophthalmopathy. What was amplified from RNA transcripts were TCR beta CDR3 regions. The HTBI primer set served for first-round RT-PCR of the TCR CDR3. TCRdb re-derived calls from the multiplex PCR reads in MiXCR, one entry per CDR3 protein. The table lists under 400,000 distinct CDR3 sequences, approximately 13% of them singletons. Points from the study as a whole: Ophthalmopathy was told apart from stable hyperthyroidism by a 13 V-J model. Expanded thyroid clonotypes (above 0.001) were mostly also found in blood.

This clonotype was seen ten or more times. Its antigen is currently unknown. The CDR3 sequence is 15 residues long. Germline V lookup: CDR1 SEHNR, CDR2 FQNEAQ (reference sequence). Trimming took 5 bases from V and 5 from J; bases not matched to a gene: 7. It was uncontrolled infection, other autoimmune disease, pregnancy or lactation that excluded patients. The sequencing input was blood. The rearrangement links TRBV7-9 to TRBJ2-3, with TRBD1 matching over 10 bases. The TCR sequence derives from a woman in her sixties with Graves' hyperthyroidism. In DNA form, the CDR3 reads TGTGCCAGCAGCCGAAGACAGGGGGCAATAGATACGCAGTATTTT. This codes for CASSRRQGAIDTQYF.